The 13 T cell receptor beta chains below were found in one sample sequenced in a study of T cell repertoires in cytomegalovirus infection. MiXCR, applied by TCRdb to the reads, yields one record per CDR3 protein. The table shows 100,000 to 150,000 distinct CDR3 sequences, with roughly a third occurring only once. These receptors' antigens are unknown. Sequenced here: CD8+ T cells from cultured PBMCs, sampled from culture after CMV antigen stimulation. These receptors were obtained from a human donor in good health (CMV status not recorded). Some clones in this sample may be carry-over from other donors' samples.

This clonotype was recorded a few times. The chain carries TRBV4-2 and TRBJ2-3; 7 bases fit TRBD2. CDR1 and CDR2 (germline): LGHNA, YNFKEQ. The CDR3 is 16 residues long. The junction had 8 bases not matched to a gene; V was cut back by 4 bases and J by 1 base. For the CDR3, the DNA is TGTGCCAGCAGCCCCAGAACTAGCGTGGGCACAGATACGCAGTATTTT. This translates into CASSPRTSVGTDTQYF.

This clonotype was recorded once. The DNA of the CDR3 is TGTGCCAGCAGTGACAGGGCGGTGGTCAATGAGCAGTTCTTC. Its protein is CASSDRAVVNEQFF. V is TRBV27 and J is TRBJ2-1; 7 nucleotides match TRBD1. J was trimmed by 6 bases and V by 5 bases; bases with no gene match: 7. The CDR3 is 14 amino acids. Per germline, CDR1 MNHEY and CDR2 SMNVEV (reference sequence).

The chain joins TRBV6-1 to TRBJ2-7, with 8 positions matching TRBD2. The V gene end was trimmed by 6 bases and the J gene end by 6 bases; junction bases not matched to a gene: 13. Germline V gene data show CDR1 as MNHNS and CDR2 as SASEGT. The CDR3 has 15 amino acids. The CDR3 region is CASRSGRGVKVEQYF. Here the CDR3 DNA reads TGTGCCAGCAGATCCGGGAGGGGGGTTAAGGTCGAGCAGTACTTC.

The chain employs TRBV28 and TRBJ1-4; no clear D gene. V lost 2 bases and J lost 0, with 10 bases in between. This CDR3 is built from 16 residues. Per the germline V gene, CDR1 is MDHEN and CDR2 is SYDVKM. CDR3 region: CASSLGVMATNEKLFF. In DNA, the CDR3 is TGTGCCAGCAGTTTAGGGGTTATGGCAACTAATGAAAAACTGTTTTTT.

The J gene is TRBJ2-2, the V gene TRBV23-1; D possibly corresponds to TRBD1 (7 bases). TRBV23-1 is recorded as an ORF, its role being uncertain. The CDR3 is 15 residues long. V shed 4 bases and J shed 7 bases, with 16 bases lying between them. In DNA form, the CDR3 reads TGCGCCAGCAGTCTGTCGCCAGGGGGGCACGGGGAGCTGTTTTTT. This encodes CASSLSPGGHGELFF.

This chain uses TRBV4-1 with TRBJ2-5; possibly TRBD1 for D (6 bases). V was shortened by 3 bases and J by 2 bases, with 16 bases between the two germline ends. Germline V gene lookup returns CDR1 MGHRA and CDR2 YSYEKL. The CDR3 totals 16 residues. CDR3 sequence: CASSHRDKTFQETQYF. The DNA for the CDR3 is TGCGCCAGCAGCCACAGGGACAAGACCTTTCAAGAGACCCAGTACTTC.

The chain combines TRBV29-1 with TRBJ2-5; TRBD1 aligns across 9 bases. Trimming cost V 3 bases and J 5 bases; bases outside gene matches: 4. The CDR3 spans 13 residues. The germline V gene has CDR1 SQVTM and CDR2 ANQGSEA. Here the CDR3 reads CSVEGQGGETQYF. Written as DNA, the CDR3 is TGCAGCGTTGAGGGACAGGGCGGGGAGACCCAGTACTTC.

In its sample, this clonotype was seen many times. The chain employs TRBV7-2 and TRBJ2-7; D might be TRBD1 (5 bases). V was shortened by 3 bases and J by 5 bases, with 11 bases between the two germline ends. The CDR3 is 13 residues long. The germline CDR1 and CDR2 sequences are SGHTA and FQGNSA. CDR3 coding DNA: TGTGCCAGCAGCTTGGACAAGTCGGACGAGCAGTACTTC. Translating gives CASSLDKSDEQYF.

This clonotype showed up just a few times. The chain uses TRBV19 and TRBJ2-3; D not certain. Germline CDR1 and CDR2: LNHDA and SQIVND (reference sequence). CDR3 size: 9 residues. Trimming stripped 8 bases from V and 12 bases from J, with 9 bases between. CDR3 coding DNA: TGTGCCAGTTCGCGGAATCAGTATTTT. Translated, it gives CASSRNQYF.

The chain recombines TRBV4-1 with TRBJ1-6; D uncertain. Deletions cut 4 bases from V and 3 bases from J, with 10 bases between. Germline V gives CDR1 MGHRA, CDR2 YSYEKL. The CDR3 runs to 15 residues. In DNA form, the CDR3 reads TGCGCCAGCAGCCCTTCGGACGACTATAATTCACCCCTCCACTTT. This codes for CASSPSDDYNSPLHF.

This clonotype was found many times. The V gene is TRBV4-2, the J gene TRBJ2-1; no firm D call. V was pared by 0 bases and J by 7 bases, with 10 bases between. The CDR3 extends over 14 amino acids. Looked up from germline, CDR1 is LGHNA and CDR2 is YNFKEQ. The CDR3 loop is CASSQDLERNEQFF. In DNA, the CDR3 is TGTGCCAGCAGCCAAGATCTAGAGAGGAATGAGCAGTTCTTC.

The chain couples TRBV19 to TRBJ2-7; a weak D match, TRBD1 (5 bases). Trimming removed 5 bases from V and 0 bases from J, with 17 bases in between. Germline V lookup: CDR1 LNHDA, CDR2 SQIVND (reference sequence). The CDR3 contains 16 residues. CDR3 sequence: CASSPTETMTSYEQYF. The CDR3 nucleotides read TGTGCCAGTAGTCCGACAGAAACAATGACCTCCTACGAGCAGTACTTC.

The rearrangement links TRBV4-1 to TRBJ1-4; D unresolved. The V gene's germline CDR1 is MGHRA and CDR2 YSYEKL. The length of the CDR3 is 16 residues. V dropped 0 bases and J dropped 3 bases, with 11 bases sitting between them. CDR3 DNA: TGCGCCAGCAGCCAAGAAAGGGCGGATTCTAATGAAAAACTGTTTTTT. It yields the protein CASSQERADSNEKLFF.